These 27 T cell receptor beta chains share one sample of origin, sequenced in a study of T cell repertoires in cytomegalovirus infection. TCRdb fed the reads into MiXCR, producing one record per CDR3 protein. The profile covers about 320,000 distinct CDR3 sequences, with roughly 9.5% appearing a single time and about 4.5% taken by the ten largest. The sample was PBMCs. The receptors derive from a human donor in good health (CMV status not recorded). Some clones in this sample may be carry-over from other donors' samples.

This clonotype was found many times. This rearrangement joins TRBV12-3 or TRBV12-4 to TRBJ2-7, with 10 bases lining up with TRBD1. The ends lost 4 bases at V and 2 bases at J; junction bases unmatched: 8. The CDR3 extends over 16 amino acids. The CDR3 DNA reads TGTGCCAGCAGTTCCGCCCCCGGGACAGGGGCCTACGAGCAGTACTTC. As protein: CASSSAPGTGAYEQYF.

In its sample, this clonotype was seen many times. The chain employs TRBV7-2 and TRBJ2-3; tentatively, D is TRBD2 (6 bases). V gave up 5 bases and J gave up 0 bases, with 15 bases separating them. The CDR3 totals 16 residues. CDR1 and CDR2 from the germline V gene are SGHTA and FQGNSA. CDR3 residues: CASSHGGTSSTDTQYF. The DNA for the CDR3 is TGTGCCAGCAGCCATGGGGGGACTTCTAGCACAGATACGCAGTATTTT.

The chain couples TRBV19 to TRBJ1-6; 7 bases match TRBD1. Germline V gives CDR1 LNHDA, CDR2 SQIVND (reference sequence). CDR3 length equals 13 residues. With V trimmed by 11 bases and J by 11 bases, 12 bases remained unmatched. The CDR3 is CAGSTGVNTPLHF. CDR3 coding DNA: TGTGCCGGCTCCACAGGGGTAAACACACCCCTCCACTTT.

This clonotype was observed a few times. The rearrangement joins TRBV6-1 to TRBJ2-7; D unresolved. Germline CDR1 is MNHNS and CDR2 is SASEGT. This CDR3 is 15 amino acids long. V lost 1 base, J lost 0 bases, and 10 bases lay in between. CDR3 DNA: TGTGCCAGCAGTGAAGTTTCGGCGAGCTCCTACGAGCAGTACTTC. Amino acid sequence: CASSEVSASSYEQYF.

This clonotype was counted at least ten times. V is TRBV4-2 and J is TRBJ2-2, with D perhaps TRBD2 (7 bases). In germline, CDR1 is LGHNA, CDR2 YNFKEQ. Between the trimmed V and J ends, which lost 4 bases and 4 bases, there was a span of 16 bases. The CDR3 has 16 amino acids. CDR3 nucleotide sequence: TGTGCCAGCAGCCCCGCCCAGGGAGGGGGCACCGGGGAGCTGTTTTTT. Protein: CASSPAQGGGTGELFF.

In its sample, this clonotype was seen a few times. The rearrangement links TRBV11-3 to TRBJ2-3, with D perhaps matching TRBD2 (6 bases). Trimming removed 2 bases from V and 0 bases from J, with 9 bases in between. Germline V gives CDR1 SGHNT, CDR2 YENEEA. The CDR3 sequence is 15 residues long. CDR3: CASSLPGASTDTQYF. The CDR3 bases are TGTGCCAGCAGCTTACCGGGAGCCAGCACAGATACGCAGTATTTT.

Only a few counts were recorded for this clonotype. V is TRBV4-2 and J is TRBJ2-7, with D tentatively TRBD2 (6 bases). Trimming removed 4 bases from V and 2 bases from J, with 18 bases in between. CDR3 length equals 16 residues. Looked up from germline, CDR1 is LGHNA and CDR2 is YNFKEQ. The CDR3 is CASSPTWAEGAYEQYF. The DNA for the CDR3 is TGTGCCAGCAGCCCCACGTGGGCGGAGGGTGCCTACGAGCAGTACTTC.

The CDR3 sequence is CASSYGAGGADTQYF. The CDR3 coding sequence is TGTGCCAGCAGTTACGGCGCGGGAGGGGCAGATACGCAGTATTTT. The V gene is TRBV6-2 or TRBV6-3, the J gene TRBJ2-3; the match to TRBD2 covers 9 bases. The CDR3 runs to 15 residues. Germline V gene sequence: CDR1 MNHEY, CDR2 SVGEGT. Losses at the gene ends were 2 bases for V and 4 bases for J; bases not matched to a gene: 4.

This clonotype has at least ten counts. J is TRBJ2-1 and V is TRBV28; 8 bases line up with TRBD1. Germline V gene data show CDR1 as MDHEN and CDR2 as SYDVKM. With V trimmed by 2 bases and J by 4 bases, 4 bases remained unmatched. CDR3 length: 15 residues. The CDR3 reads CASSLLGTGYNEQFF. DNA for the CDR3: TGTGCCAGCAGTTTACTAGGGACAGGTTACAATGAGCAGTTCTTC.

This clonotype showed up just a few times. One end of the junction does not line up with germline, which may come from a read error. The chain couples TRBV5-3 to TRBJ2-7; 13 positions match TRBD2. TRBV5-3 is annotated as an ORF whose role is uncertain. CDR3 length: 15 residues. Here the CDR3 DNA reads TGTGCCAGCAGCTGGGGACTAGCGGGAATCCCCGAGCAGTACTTC. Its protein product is CASSWGLAGIPEQYF.

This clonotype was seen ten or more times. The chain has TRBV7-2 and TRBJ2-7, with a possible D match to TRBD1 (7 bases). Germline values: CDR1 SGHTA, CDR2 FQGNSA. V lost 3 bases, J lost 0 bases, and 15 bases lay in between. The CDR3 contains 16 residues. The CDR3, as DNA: TGTGCCAGCAGCTTGACAGGGAGGACGATCTCCTACGAGCAGTACTTC. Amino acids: CASSLTGRTISYEQYF.

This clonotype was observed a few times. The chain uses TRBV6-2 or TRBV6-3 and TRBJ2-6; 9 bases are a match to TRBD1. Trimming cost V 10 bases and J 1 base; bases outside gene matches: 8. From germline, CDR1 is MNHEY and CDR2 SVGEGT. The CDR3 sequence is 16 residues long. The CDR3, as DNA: TGTGCCATCTCAGACAGGGGGGCGTCTGGGGCCAACGTCCTGACTTTC. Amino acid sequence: CAISDRGASGANVLTF.

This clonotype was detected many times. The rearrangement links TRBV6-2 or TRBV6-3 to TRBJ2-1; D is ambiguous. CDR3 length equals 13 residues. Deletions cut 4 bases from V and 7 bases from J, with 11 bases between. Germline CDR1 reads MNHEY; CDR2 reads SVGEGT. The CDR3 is CASSFTSANEQFF. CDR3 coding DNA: TGTGCCAGCAGTTTCACATCCGCAAATGAGCAGTTCTTC.

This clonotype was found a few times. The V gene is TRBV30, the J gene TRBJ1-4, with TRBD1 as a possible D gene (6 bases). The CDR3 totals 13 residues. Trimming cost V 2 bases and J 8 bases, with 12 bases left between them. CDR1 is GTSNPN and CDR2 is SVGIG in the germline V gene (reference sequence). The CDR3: CAWSYRVGEKLFF. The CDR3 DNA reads TGTGCCTGGAGTTACAGGGTGGGGGAAAAACTGTTTTTT.

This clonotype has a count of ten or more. The CDR3 bases are TGTGCCAGCAGCCGGGGCGGGAGGGGGGAGACCCAGTACTTC. Residues: CASSRGGRGETQYF. The V and J genes are TRBV7-2 and TRBJ2-5, with 9 bases identical to TRBD2. CDR3 length: 14 amino acids. CDR1 SGHTA and CDR2 FQGNSA come from the germline V gene. After removal of 5 bases from V and 5 bases from J, the junction contained 6 bases not matched to a gene.

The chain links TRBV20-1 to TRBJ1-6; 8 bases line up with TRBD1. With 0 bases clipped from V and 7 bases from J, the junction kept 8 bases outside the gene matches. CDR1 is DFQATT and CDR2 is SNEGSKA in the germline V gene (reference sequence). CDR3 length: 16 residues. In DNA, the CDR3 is TGCAGTGCTAGAGACACATTTACAGGGGGGAATTCACCCCTCCACTTT. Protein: CSARDTFTGGNSPLHF.

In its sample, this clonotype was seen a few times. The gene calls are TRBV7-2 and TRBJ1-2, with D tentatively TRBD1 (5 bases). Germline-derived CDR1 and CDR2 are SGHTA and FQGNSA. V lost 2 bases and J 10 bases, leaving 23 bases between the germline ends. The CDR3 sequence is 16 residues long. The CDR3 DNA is TGTGCCAGCAGCTTAAACCCCCCCACAGGTTTGAATGACTACACCTTC. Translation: CASSLNPPTGLNDYTF.

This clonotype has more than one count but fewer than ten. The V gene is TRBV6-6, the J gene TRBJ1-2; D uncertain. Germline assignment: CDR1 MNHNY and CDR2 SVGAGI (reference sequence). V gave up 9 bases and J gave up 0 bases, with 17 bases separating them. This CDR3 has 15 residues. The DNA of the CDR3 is TGTGCCAGTACCGATAACAGAGCTACTAACTATGGCTACACCTTC. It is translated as CASTDNRATNYGYTF.

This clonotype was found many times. CDR3 protein: CASSLGDSTNEKLFF. In DNA, the CDR3 is TGTGCCAGCAGCTTAGGGGACTCAACTAATGAAAAACTGTTTTTT. The chain combines TRBV7-2 with TRBJ1-4; D is perhaps TRBD1 (5 bases). There are 15 residues in the CDR3. Germline V lookup: CDR1 SGHTA, CDR2 FQGNSA. V was pared by 1 base and J by 0 bases, with 6 bases between.

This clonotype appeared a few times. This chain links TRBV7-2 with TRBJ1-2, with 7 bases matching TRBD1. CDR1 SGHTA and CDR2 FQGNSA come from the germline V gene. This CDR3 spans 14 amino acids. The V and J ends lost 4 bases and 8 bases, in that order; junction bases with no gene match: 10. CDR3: CASSWGQRAGGYTF. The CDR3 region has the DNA TGTGCCAGCAGCTGGGGACAGAGGGCGGGAGGCTACACCTTC.

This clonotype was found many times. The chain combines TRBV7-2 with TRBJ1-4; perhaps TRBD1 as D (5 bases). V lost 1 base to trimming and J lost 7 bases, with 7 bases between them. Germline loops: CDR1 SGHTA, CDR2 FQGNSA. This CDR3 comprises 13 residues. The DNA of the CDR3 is TGTGCCAGCAGCTTAGGGGACGTTGAAAAACTGTTTTTT. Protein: CASSLGDVEKLFF.

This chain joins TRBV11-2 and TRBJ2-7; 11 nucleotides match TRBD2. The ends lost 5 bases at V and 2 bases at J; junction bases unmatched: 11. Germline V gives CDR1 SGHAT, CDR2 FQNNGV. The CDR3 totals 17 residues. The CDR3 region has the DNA TGTGCCAGCAGCCTCCCTTTCCCGGGACTAGCGGCCTACGAGCAGTACTTC. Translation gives CASSLPFPGLAAYEQYF.

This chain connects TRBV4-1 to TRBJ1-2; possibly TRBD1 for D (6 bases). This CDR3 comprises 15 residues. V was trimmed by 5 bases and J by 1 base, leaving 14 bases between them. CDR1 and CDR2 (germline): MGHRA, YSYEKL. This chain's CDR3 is CASSATGQLNYGYTF. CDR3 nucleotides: TGCGCCAGCAGCGCAACCGGACAGCTTAACTATGGCTACACCTTC.

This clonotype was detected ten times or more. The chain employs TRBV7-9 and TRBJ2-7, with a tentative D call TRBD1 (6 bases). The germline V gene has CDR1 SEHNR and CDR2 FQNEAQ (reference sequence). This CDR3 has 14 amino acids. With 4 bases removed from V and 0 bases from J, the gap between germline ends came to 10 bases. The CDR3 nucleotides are TGTGCCAGCAGCTCCGGACAGAGCTCCTACGAGCAGTACTTC. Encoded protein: CASSSGQSSYEQYF.

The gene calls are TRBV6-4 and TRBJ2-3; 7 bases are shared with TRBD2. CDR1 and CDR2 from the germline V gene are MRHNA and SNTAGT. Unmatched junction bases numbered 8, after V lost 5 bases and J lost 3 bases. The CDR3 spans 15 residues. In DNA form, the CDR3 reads TGTGCCAGCAGTCTGGGAATAGCGGGTACAGATACGCAGTATTTT. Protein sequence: CASSLGIAGTDTQYF.

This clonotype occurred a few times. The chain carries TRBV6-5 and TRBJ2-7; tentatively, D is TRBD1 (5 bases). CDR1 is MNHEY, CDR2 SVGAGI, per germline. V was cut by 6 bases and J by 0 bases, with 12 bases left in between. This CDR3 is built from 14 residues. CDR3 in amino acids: CASRVQVSSYEQYF. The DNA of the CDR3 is TGTGCCAGCAGGGTACAGGTTTCCTCCTACGAGCAGTACTTC.

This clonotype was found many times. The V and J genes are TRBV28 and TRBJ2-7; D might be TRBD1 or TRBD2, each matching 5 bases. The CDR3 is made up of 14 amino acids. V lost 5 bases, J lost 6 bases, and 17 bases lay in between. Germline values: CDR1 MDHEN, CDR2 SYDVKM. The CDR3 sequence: CASSEYRDLREQYF. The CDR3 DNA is TGTGCCAGCAGTGAGTATAGGGACCTTCGCGAGCAGTACTTC.